The 25 T cell receptor beta chains presented below share a single source sample, sequenced in a study of cytomegalovirus exposure and HLA in healthy donors. Use of 60 Vbeta and 13 Jbeta primers characterized the PCR. Sequencing used immunoSEQ multiplex PCR; TCRdb keeps in-frame clones, though not all of them. The repertoire holds about 220,000 clones, with over 80% as singletons. Specimen: PBMCs. These receptors originate from a boy aged 2 to 10 in good health and CMV-seronegative.

The chain links TRBV2 to TRBJ2-5; D remains unclear. The CDR3 is made up of 14 amino acids. The V and J ends lost 2 bases and 1 base respectively, with 8 bases between them. CDR1 SNHLY and CDR2 FYNNEI come from the germline V gene. The CDR3 reads CASSELVVQETQYF. CDR3 in DNA: TGTGCCAGCAGTGAACTTGTAGTCCAAGAGACCCAGTACTTC.

V gene TRBV7-9 combines with J gene TRBJ1-2, with 11 bases aligning to TRBD1. V was pared by 1 base and J by 7 bases, with 5 bases of the junction left unmatched. This CDR3 is 15 amino acids long. Germline CDR1 reads SEHNR; CDR2 reads FQNEAQ (reference sequence). The CDR3 bases are TGTGCCAGCAGCTTAGTAGGACAGGGGGCGCTTGGCTACACCTTC. This encodes CASSLVGQGALGYTF. Full variable domain (rest looked up from reference TRBV7-9 and TRBJ1-2): DTGVSQNPRHKITKRGQNVTFRCDPISEHNRLYWYRQTLGQGPEFLTYFQNEAQLEKSRLLSDRFSAERPKGSFSTLEIQRTEQGDSAMYLCASSLVGQGALGYTFGSGTRLTVV.

This chain joins TRBV11-2 and TRBJ2-1, with 9 bases lining up with TRBD2. Losses at the gene ends were 2 bases for V and 8 bases for J; bases not matched to a gene: 13. CDR1 is SGHAT, CDR2 FQNNGV, per germline. There are 17 residues in the CDR3. CDR3 nucleotides: TGTGCCAGCAGCTTAATGGTAGCGGGGGCCCCGAGGGATGAGCAGTTCTTC. Translating it yields CASSLMVAGAPRDEQFF.

The chain joins TRBV12-5 to TRBJ1-1; no clear D gene. Germline-derived CDR1 and CDR2 are LGHNT and FRNRAP. The V end was cut by 3 bases, the J end by 0 bases, with 23 bases between. The CDR3 covers 19 residues. DNA for the CDR3: TGTGCTAGTGGTTTTGCCTCTACCCGGGGAGCAGATGTGAACACTGAAGCTTTCTTT. Protein product: CASGFASTRGADVNTEAFF.

The chain couples TRBV30 to TRBJ1-1; D not resolved. V shed 4 bases and J shed 0 bases, with 9 bases lying between them. Germline-derived CDR1 and CDR2 are GTSNPN and SVGIG (reference sequence). This CDR3 spans 13 amino acids. The CDR3 DNA reads TGTGCCTGGACGGTAGAAATGAACACTGAAGCTTTCTTT. This codes for CAWTVEMNTEAFF.

The chain links TRBV5-1 to TRBJ1-1; D remains unclear. Trimming cost V 4 bases and J 4 bases, with 8 bases left between them. In germline, CDR1 is SGHRS, CDR2 YFSETQ. The CDR3 is 12 residues long. CDR3: CASSAALTEAFF. DNA for the CDR3: TGCGCCAGCAGCGCGGCCCTCACTGAAGCTTTCTTT.

The V gene is TRBV11-2, the J gene TRBJ1-2; unclear D gene. The ends were cut back, 2 bases at V and 2 bases at J, with 12 bases in the middle. This CDR3 is built from 15 residues. Germline V gene data show CDR1 as SGHAT and CDR2 as FQNNGV. CDR3 sequence: CASSLPLAENYGYTF. In nucleotides, the CDR3 is TGTGCCAGCAGCTTACCTTTGGCCGAAAACTATGGCTACACCTTC. The variable domain in full, completed from reference TRBV11-2 and TRBJ1-2, reads EAGVAQSPRYKIIEKRQSVAFWCNPISGHATLYWYQQILGQGPKLLIQFQNNGVVDDSQLPKDRFSAERLKGVDSTLKIQPAKLEDSAVYLCASSLPLAENYGYTFGSGTRLTVV.

This clone was counted a single time. The chain uses TRBV7-2 and TRBJ2-2; TRBD1 aligns across 8 bases. The germline V gene has CDR1 SGHTA and CDR2 FQGNSA. The CDR3 contains 18 residues. V dropped 3 bases and J dropped 0; count of bases not matched to a gene: 9. The CDR3 protein is CASSFPGTGEANTGELFF. CDR3 nucleotides: TGTGCCAGCAGCTTTCCCGGGACAGGCGAAGCGAACACCGGGGAGCTGTTTTTT.

The CDR3 region has the DNA TGCGCCAGCTCTATGGCGGGGGGAACAGATACGCAGTATTTT. As protein: CASSMAGGTDTQYF. The V gene is TRBV10-1, the J gene TRBJ2-3, with 8 bases fitting TRBD2. CDR1 is WNHNN and CDR2 is SYGVQD in the germline V gene (reference sequence). This CDR3 has 14 residues. Losses at the gene ends were 8 bases for V and 3 bases for J; bases not matched to a gene: 7.

The V gene is TRBV25-1, the J gene TRBJ1-1; 7 bases match TRBD1. CDR3 length: 15 amino acids. Per the germline V gene, CDR1 is MGHDK and CDR2 is SYGVNS. V gave up 10 bases and J gave up 2 bases; unmatched junction bases: 13. The CDR3 DNA reads as TGTGCCACCTCCGGACGTGACAGGGATAACACTGAAGCTTTCTTT. This sequence encodes CATSGRDRDNTEAFF. The full variable domain, its missing parts supplied by reference TRBV25-1 and TRBJ1-1, is EADIYQTPRYLVIGTGKKITLECSQTMGHDKMYWYQQDPGMELHLIHYSYGVNSTEKGDLSSESTVSRIRTEHFPLTLESARPSHTSQYLCATSGRDRDNTEAFFGQGTRLTVV.

The chain couples TRBV30 to TRBJ2-1; 14 bases map to TRBD2. After removal of 6 bases from V and 7 bases from J, the junction contained 14 bases not matched to a gene. Germline lookup yields CDR1 GTSNPN and CDR2 SVGIG (reference sequence). The CDR3 spans 17 residues. CDR3 bases: TGTGCCTGCACTTCCCCCGGGACTAGCGGGAGTCGGAATGAGCAGTTCTTC. Translating it yields CACTSPGTSGSRNEQFF.

The V call is TRBV15, the J call TRBJ1-3; the D is unclear. The V gene lost 2 bases and the J gene lost 4 bases, with 9 bases spanning the gap. CDR3 length: 14 residues. Germline V gene lookup returns CDR1 LNHNV and CDR2 YYDKDF (reference sequence). In nucleotides, the CDR3 is TGTGCCACCAGCAGAACTGGGCGCGGAAACACCATATATTTT. Residues: CATSRTGRGNTIYF. Complete variable domain (other parts from reference TRBV15 and TRBJ1-3): DAMVIQNPRYQVTQFGKPVTLSCSQTLNHNVMYWYQQKSSQAPKLLFHYYDKDFNNEADTPDNFQSRRPNTSFCFLDIRSPGLGDTAMYLCATSRTGRGNTIYFGEGSWLTVV.

The gene calls are TRBV11-3 and TRBJ2-2; 10 nucleotides agree with TRBD2. V shed 5 bases, J shed 2 bases, and the junction held 5 bases outside the gene matches. The V gene's germline CDR1 is SGHNT and CDR2 YENEEA. The CDR3 covers 16 residues. CDR3 coding DNA: TGTGCCAGCAGCCCGGGACTAGCGATAAACACCGGGGAGCTGTTTTTT. It codes for CASSPGLAINTGELFF.

The V gene is TRBV6-6, the J gene TRBJ2-1; TRBD2 agrees at 13 bases. Germline V gene sequence: CDR1 MNHNY, CDR2 SVGAGI (reference sequence). The CDR3 covers 16 residues. V was pared by 4 bases and J by 7 bases, with 7 bases of the junction left unmatched. The CDR3 coding sequence is TGTGCCAGCAGTTGGACTAGCGGGAGTATGTGGAATGAGCAGTTCTTC. It yields the protein CASSWTSGSMWNEQFF.

CDR3: CASSAGQPNTEAFF. The CDR3 DNA sequence: TGCGCCAGCAGCGCGGGACAGCCGAACACTGAAGCTTTCTTT. This sequence joins TRBV5-1 and TRBJ1-1; TRBD1 matches 7 bases. Trimming at V came to 4 bases and at J to 1 base, leaving 4 bases not matched to a gene. Germline CDR1 and CDR2: SGHRS and YFSETQ. The CDR3 contains 14 residues.

Regarding this clone: One end of the junction fails to match germline, which may point to a read error. Other DNA sequences in this sample translate to the same CDR3. V gene TRBV11-3 combines with J gene TRBJ1-1, with D maybe TRBD1 (5 bases). Germline V gene lookup returns CDR1 SGHNT and CDR2 YENEEA. The CDR3 has 13 residues. CDR3 coding DNA: TGTGCCAGCAGTTTAGACAGAGGGACTGAAGCTTTCTTT. Its translation is CASSLDRGTEAFF.

The J gene is TRBJ2-5, the V gene TRBV5-6; 12 bases fit TRBD2. The ends lost 5 bases at V and 1 base at J; junction bases unmatched: 6. The length of the CDR3 is 16 residues. Germline V gene lookup returns CDR1 SGHDT and CDR2 YYEEEE. CDR3 in amino acids: CASRETSGSFQETQYF. CDR3 DNA: TGTGCCAGCAGAGAGACTAGCGGGAGTTTCCAAGAGACCCAGTACTTC.

J is TRBJ2-2 and V is TRBV7-2; 9 bases align to TRBD1. The CDR3 loop spans 14 amino acids. Germline V lookup: CDR1 SGHTA, CDR2 FQGNSA. V shed 6 bases and J 4 bases; nucleotides not matched to a gene: 3. The DNA of the CDR3 is TGTGCCAGCAGGAAGACAGGGGGCACCGGGGAGCTGTTTTTT. Translating it yields CASRKTGGTGELFF.

The CDR3 region has the DNA TGTGCCAGCAGCTCCACAACTAGCGGGGGGTTTGACCAGTACTTC. As protein: CASSSTTSGGFDQYF. The chain links TRBV7-2 to TRBJ2-5; 12 bases are a match to TRBD2. The CDR3 runs 15 residues. In germline, CDR1 is SGHTA, CDR2 FQGNSA. The trim removed 4 bases at V and 10 bases at J, leaving 10 bases unmatched.

V gene TRBV19 combines with J gene TRBJ1-2, with TRBD1 matching over 10 bases. In germline, CDR1 is LNHDA, CDR2 SQIVND (reference sequence). V lost 5 bases to trimming and J lost 4 bases; unmatched junction nucleotides: 4. The CDR3 covers 14 residues. The CDR3 is CASSPGQGGYGYTF. The CDR3 coding sequence is TGTGCCAGTAGTCCAGGACAGGGGGGCTATGGCTACACCTTC.

J is TRBJ2-7 and V is TRBV29-1, with 7 positions matching TRBD2. The V segment lost 6 bases and the J segment 0 bases; nucleotides outside the gene matches: 11. The germline gives CDR1 SQVTM, CDR2 ANQGSEA. The CDR3 loop spans 15 amino acids. DNA of the CDR3: TGCAGCGTATCGCAGGGAGGGGCACCCTCCTACGAGCAGTACTTC. Residues: CSVSQGGAPSYEQYF.

CDR3 amino acids: CASSQNRGTGEGEQYF. In DNA form, the CDR3 reads TGCGCCAGCAGCCAAAATCGTGGGACAGGGGAAGGCGAGCAGTACTTC. The genes are TRBV4-1 and TRBJ2-7; 10 bases are shared with TRBD1. Looked up from germline, CDR1 is MGHRA and CDR2 is YSYEKL. V dropped 2 bases and J dropped 6; count of bases not matched to a gene: 10. This CDR3 is 16 amino acids long.

The V gene is TRBV7-6, the J gene TRBJ1-2, with 9 positions matching TRBD1. CDR1 and CDR2 from the germline V gene are SGHVS and FNYEAQ. This CDR3 has 17 amino acids. Germline trimming cut 5 bases from V and 2 bases from J; bases unmatched to any gene: 12. The CDR3, as DNA: TGTGCCAGCAGCCCGGGACAGGGTAAAATCGGAAACTATGGCTACACCTTC. This codes for CASSPGQGKIGNYGYTF.

This clone has a single count. The chain joins TRBV6-5 to TRBJ1-1; tentatively, D is TRBD1 (5 bases). Germline values: CDR1 MNHEY, CDR2 SVGAGI. CDR3 length: 14 residues. The V end was cut by 6 bases, the J end by 8 bases, with 19 bases between. CDR3 bases: TGTGCCAGCAGCGGGGGGATAGGCGTTAAAGAAGCTTTCTTT. It codes for CASSGGIGVKEAFF.

About this clone itself: The same CDR3 is also encoded by other DNA sequences in this sample. This chain connects TRBV19 to TRBJ1-1; tentative D call: TRBD1 (5 bases). Germline V gene lookup returns CDR1 LNHDA and CDR2 SQIVND (reference sequence). The CDR3 has 13 amino acids. Trimming stripped 2 bases from V and 4 bases from J, with 8 bases between. The CDR3 DNA reads TGTGCCAGTAGTATACAGGGTAGCACTGAAGCTTTCTTT. Translated, it gives CASSIQGSTEAFF.